This entry lists 25 T cell receptor beta chains sequenced from one sample in a study of blood T cells in healthy people across ages. Sample-barcoded 5' priming and a J-beta primer mix drove a second PCR of about 7 to 11 cycles. TCRdb re-called the 5' RACE reads through MiXCR, storing one row per CDR3 protein. The sample shows about 1,800,000 distinct CDR3 sequences, 28% of them seen only once. The sequencing sample was made of blood. These receptors were obtained from a woman aged 25-40 years in good health.

This clonotype was counted at least ten times. The junction does not match germline at one end; this may be a read error. The rearrangement uses TRBV20-1 and TRBJ2-5; 8 bases agree with TRBD2. Germline values: CDR1 DFQATT, CDR2 SNEGSKA (reference sequence). The CDR3 length is 13 residues. CDR3 DNA sequence: TGTAGTGCTTCAGGCGGGGGGCTGGAGACCCAGTACTTC. This gives the protein CSASGGGLETQYF.

V and J are TRBV7-6 and TRBJ2-1, with TRBD2 matching over 14 bases. CDR1 is SGHVS, CDR2 FNYEAQ, per germline. With V trimmed by 4 bases and J by 13 bases, 12 bases remained unmatched. The CDR3 length is 16 residues. The CDR3 loop reads CASSSGLAGAKNIQFF. The CDR3 coding sequence is TGTGCCAGCAGCTCGGGACTAGCGGGGGCCAAAAACATTCAGTTCTTC.

CDR3 DNA sequence: TGCGCCAGCAGCTTCCGGGACGTTCGAATCGGCGGCTACACCTTC. Residues: CASSFRDVRIGGYTF. The chain uses TRBV5-1 and TRBJ1-2, with D possibly being TRBD1 (5 bases). The CDR3 spans 15 residues. From germline, CDR1 is SGHRS and CDR2 YFSETQ. Trimming pared 2 bases from V and 8 bases from J, leaving 19 bases between. The whole variable domain, filled in from reference TRBV5-1 and TRBJ1-2, reads KAGVTQTPRYLIKTRGQQVTLSCSPISGHRSVSWYQQTPGQGLQFLFEYFSETQRNKGNFPGRFSGRQFSNSRSEMNVSTLELGDSALYLCASSFRDVRIGGYTFGSGTRLTVV.

Of note for this clonotype: The junction departs from the called germline gene at one end, perhaps through a read error. This chain joins TRBV7-9 and TRBJ2-1; TRBD2 aligns across 7 bases. The germline CDR1 and CDR2 sequences are SEHNR and FQNEAQ (reference sequence). CDR3 length: 14 residues. The CDR3 sequence is CATRGAGSYNEQVF. The CDR3 DNA is TGTGCCACGAGAGGAGCGGGATCCTACAATGAGCAGGTCTTC.

J is TRBJ2-3 and V is TRBV19; 7 bases agree with TRBD2. J lost 3 bases, V lost 6 bases, and 3 bases had no gene match. CDR3 length: 13 amino acids. Per germline, CDR1 LNHDA and CDR2 SQIVND (reference sequence). This CDR3 reads CASRHGRTDTQYF. The CDR3 bases are TGTGCCAGTAGACACGGGAGGACAGATACGCAGTATTTT.

This clonotype occurred many times. This chain connects TRBV29-1 to TRBJ2-7, with D perhaps matching TRBD1 (6 bases). The CDR3 is made up of 14 amino acids. V gave up 4 bases and J gave up 3 bases, with 16 bases separating them. The V gene's germline CDR1 is SQVTM and CDR2 ANQGSEA. CDR3 amino acids: CSVVVGVQGYEQYF. CDR3 coding DNA: TGCAGCGTTGTTGTTGGCGTACAGGGCTACGAGCAGTACTTC.

This clonotype came up a few times. The chain carries TRBV12-3 or TRBV12-4 and TRBJ2-1; no clear D. CDR3 size: 11 residues. V was shortened by 4 bases and J by 15 bases, with 13 bases between the two germline ends. In nucleotides, the CDR3 is TGTGCCAGCAGTTACGAGCAAGAGGCGTTCTTC. This encodes CASSYEQEAFF.

The J gene is TRBJ2-5, the V gene TRBV7-2; 7 positions match TRBD2. The V and J ends lost 0 bases and 5 bases, in that order; junction bases with no gene match: 6. Per germline, CDR1 SGHTA and CDR2 FQGNSA. This CDR3 is built from 15 residues. CDR3 nucleotide sequence: TGTGCCAGCAGCTTAGCTAGCGGGTGGGACGAGACCCAGTACTTC. Amino acids: CASSLASGWDETQYF.

The V and J genes are TRBV12-3 or TRBV12-4 and TRBJ2-3; D gene unclear. V shed 6 bases and J shed 2 bases, with 12 bases lying between them. The CDR3 runs to 14 residues. The CDR3 bases are TGTGCCAGCAGGACCACGATAGTCACAGATACGCAGTATTTT. It yields the protein CASRTTIVTDTQYF.

The chain links TRBV12-3 or TRBV12-4 to TRBJ2-3; TRBD1 might be the D (5 bases). There are 17 residues in the CDR3. V lost 6 bases, J lost 2 bases, and 21 bases lay in between. Written as DNA, the CDR3 is TGTGCCAGCAGCACCCTAGACAGCCTCCTACTCACAGATACGCAGTATTTT. Translating it yields CASSTLDSLLLTDTQYF.

Details on this clonotype: One end of the junction fails to match germline, which may point to a read error. The chain links TRBV18 to TRBJ2-5, with 7 bases identical to TRBD2. Looked up from germline, CDR1 is KGHSH and CDR2 is LQKENI. CDR3 length: 15 residues. The CDR3 region is CTSSPMNPGGETQYF. Here the CDR3 DNA reads TGTACCAGCTCACCTATGAATCCGGGAGGAGAGACCCAGTACTTC. Drawing the rest from reference TRBV18 and TRBJ2-5, the complete variable domain is NAGVMQNPRHLVRRRGQEARLRCSPMKGHSHVYWYRQLPEEGLKFMVYLQKENIIDESGMPKERFSAEFPKEGPSILRIQQVVRGDSAAYFCTSSPMNPGGETQYFGPGTRLLVL.

The chain is built from TRBV6-5 and TRBJ1-1, with 11 nucleotides matching TRBD1. The length of the CDR3 is 17 residues. V lost 0 bases and J lost 4; bases outside the gene matches: 7. Germline V gene lookup returns CDR1 MNHEY and CDR2 SVGAGI. In DNA, the CDR3 is TGTGCCAGCAGTTACTCGAGAGGACAGGGGGCTTTCACTGAAGCTTTCTTT. It yields the protein CASSYSRGQGAFTEAFF.

The chain employs TRBV25-1 and TRBJ2-5; 10 bases agree with TRBD2. The germline V gene has CDR1 MGHDK and CDR2 SYGVNS. The V gene end was trimmed by 6 bases and the J gene end by 4 bases; junction bases not matched to a gene: 5. This CDR3 is built from 14 residues. CDR3 nucleotides: TGTGCCAGCAGGCCGACTAGCGGGTTAGAGACCCAGTACTTC. Amino acid sequence: CASRPTSGLETQYF.

This chain joins TRBV2 and TRBJ1-1; 7 bases align to TRBD1. The CDR3 loop spans 14 amino acids. J lost 1 base, V lost 5 bases, and 4 bases had no gene match. Germline V CDR1 and CDR2: SNHLY, FYNNEI. The CDR3 loop reads CASSNRTGNTEAFF. CDR3 DNA: TGTGCCAGCAGTAACCGGACAGGGAACACTGAAGCTTTCTTT.

This chain joins TRBV20-1 and TRBJ2-6; D uncertain. From germline, CDR1 is DFQATT and CDR2 SNEGSKA (reference sequence). Trimming removed 5 bases at V and 6 bases at J, with 5 bases between. The CDR3 runs 11 residues. CDR3 loop: CSAPEANVLTF. The DNA of the CDR3 is TGCAGTGCTCCCGAGGCCAACGTCCTGACTTTC.

The chain employs TRBV7-9 and TRBJ2-3; D might be TRBD1 (6 bases). The germline gives CDR1 SEHNR, CDR2 FQNEAQ (reference sequence). The V and J ends lost 1 base and 10 bases respectively, with 12 bases between them. This CDR3 region has 13 residues. The DNA for the CDR3 is TGTGCCAGCAGCTTAGTCGGAGAGGGGGCGCAGTATTTT. Amino acid sequence: CASSLVGEGAQYF.

The sample holds a few counts of this clonotype. The chain recombines TRBV24-1 with TRBJ2-3; D is unresolved. Between the trimmed V and J ends, which lost 3 bases and 2 bases, there was a span of 14 bases. The CDR3 extends over 16 amino acids. Germline V gives CDR1 KGHDR, CDR2 SFDVKD. The CDR3 is CATSDPRTPATDTQYF. The DNA of the CDR3 is TGTGCCACCAGTGATCCCCGGACGCCTGCCACAGATACGCAGTATTTT.

This clonotype was detected only once. This may be a read error, as it is one base from a much larger clone. V usage is TRBV29-1 and J usage is TRBJ2-5; D is unresolved. V lost 6 bases, J lost 5 bases, and 10 bases lay in between. The CDR3 runs 11 residues. Germline CDR1 is SQVTM and CDR2 is ANQGSEA. CDR3 in amino acids: CSVSEAETQYF. The CDR3 DNA sequence: TGCAGCGTGAGTGAAGCGGAGACCCAGTACTTC.

This clonotype was observed a handful of times. The chain is built from TRBV27 and TRBJ2-7, with a weak D call TRBD2 (5 bases). The V and J ends lost 4 bases and 9 bases respectively, with 13 bases between them. CDR3 size: 12 residues. Germline lookup yields CDR1 MNHEY and CDR2 SMNVEV (reference sequence). CDR3 loop: CASSSGLTRQYF. The CDR3 nucleotides are TGTGCCAGCAGTTCTGGACTCACGAGGCAGTACTTC.

This clonotype has more than one count but fewer than ten. The chain employs TRBV6-6 and TRBJ1-4, with a tentative D call TRBD1 (5 bases). Germline CDR1 is MNHNY and CDR2 is SVGAGI (reference sequence). This CDR3 is built from 15 residues. V was pared by 0 bases and J by 4 bases, with 9 bases between. The CDR3: CASSYSSRDNEKLFF. The CDR3 DNA sequence: TGTGCCAGCAGTTACTCGAGCAGGGATAATGAAAAACTGTTTTTT.

This sequence joins TRBV7-9 and TRBJ2-2; D might be TRBD2 (6 bases). Trimming took 8 bases from V and 3 from J, leaving 13 bases between them. The length of the CDR3 is 14 residues. The germline gives CDR1 SEHNR, CDR2 FQNEAQ (reference sequence). In DNA, the CDR3 is TGTGCCAGCCCCGAGGTAGCGGACACCGGGGAGCTGTTTTTT. The encoded protein is CASPEVADTGELFF.

This clonotype was seen a handful of times. The rearrangement joins TRBV2 to TRBJ2-4; maybe TRBD1 (5 bases). Germline V gene data show CDR1 as SNHLY and CDR2 as FYNNEI. This CDR3 spans 12 amino acids. Trimming shortened V by 7 bases and J by 13 bases, and 17 bases separated the two germline ends. This chain's CDR3 is CASIGRAHEQYF. The CDR3 DNA is TGTGCCAGCATAGGCAGGGCGCATGAGCAGTACTTC.

This clonotype was counted a single time. A much larger clonotype is one base distant, so this may be a read error. This chain links TRBV10-3 with TRBJ2-1; 9 bases match TRBD1. The CDR3 covers 13 residues. The germline CDR1 and CDR2 sequences are ENHRY and SYGVKD. Losses at the gene ends were 6 bases for V and 10 bases for J; bases not matched to a gene: 7. The CDR3 reads CAIRYRGLDEQFF. For the CDR3, the DNA is TGTGCCATCAGGTACAGGGGGCTCGACGAGCAGTTCTTC.

This clonotype was seen a single time. The rearrangement joins TRBV3-1 to TRBJ2-1, with TRBD2 matching over 11 bases. V shed 5 bases, J shed 9 bases, and the junction held 15 bases outside the gene matches. The CDR3 loop spans 17 amino acids. Germline CDR1 LGHDT, CDR2 YNNKEL (reference sequence). The CDR3 coding sequence is TGTGCCAGCAGCATACGGTTCGGGACTAGCGGTTGGGGTGAGCAGTTCTTC. Translated, it gives CASSIRFGTSGWGEQFF.

This clonotype has a handful of counts. The V gene is TRBV7-9, the J gene TRBJ2-7; 9 bases map to TRBD1. The CDR3 is made up of 13 amino acids. The V gene's germline CDR1 is SEHNR and CDR2 FQNEAQ (reference sequence). J gave up 2 bases and V 8 bases, and 4 bases lay outside the gene matches. In DNA, the CDR3 is TGTGCCAGCTCACAGGGGGCCGCCTACGAGCAGTACTTC. Encoded protein: CASSQGAAYEQYF.